The sample holds one count of the clone carrying this T cell receptor (beta chain). The germline CDR1 and CDR2 sequences are KGHSH and LQKENI. The V gene lost 6 bases and the J gene lost 6 bases, with 14 bases spanning the gap. The CDR3 spans 13 residues. This entry belongs to a study of blood T cell repertoires in COVID-19. As handled by the study authors: The authors estimated nucleated cell counts from reference gene primer amplification. Using immunoSEQ multiplex PCR, the repertoire was profiled, and TCRdb retains in-frame clones only, with some absent. V and J calls and clone size are those listed in that table; D and trimming were worked out from the DNA. Of around 170,000 clones in the sample, under 90% were seen once.

The V call is TRBV18, the J call TRBJ1-2; perhaps TRBD1 as D (5 bases). The specimen was peripheral blood. The receptor's source is a man aged 25 to 40 with active or convalescent COVID-19. CDR3 sequence: CASSLGASDGYTF. CDR3 bases: TGTGCCAGCTCCCTAGGGGCGAGCGATGGCTACACCTTC.